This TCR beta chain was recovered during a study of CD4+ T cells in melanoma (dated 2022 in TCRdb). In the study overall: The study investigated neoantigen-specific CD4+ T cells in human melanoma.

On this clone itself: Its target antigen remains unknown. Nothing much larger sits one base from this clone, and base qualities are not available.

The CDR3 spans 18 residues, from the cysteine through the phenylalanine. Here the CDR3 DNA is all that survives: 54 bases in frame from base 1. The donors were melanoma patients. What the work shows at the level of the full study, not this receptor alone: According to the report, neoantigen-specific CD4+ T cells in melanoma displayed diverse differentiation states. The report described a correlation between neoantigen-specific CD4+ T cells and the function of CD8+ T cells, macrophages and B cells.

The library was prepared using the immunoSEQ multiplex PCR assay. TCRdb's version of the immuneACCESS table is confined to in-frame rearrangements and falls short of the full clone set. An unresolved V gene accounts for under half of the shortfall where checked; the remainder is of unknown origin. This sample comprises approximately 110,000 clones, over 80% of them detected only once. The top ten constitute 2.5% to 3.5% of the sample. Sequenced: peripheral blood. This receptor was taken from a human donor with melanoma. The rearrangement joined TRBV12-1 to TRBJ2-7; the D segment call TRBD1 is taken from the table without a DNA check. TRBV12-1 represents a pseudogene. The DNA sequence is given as TGTGCCAGCAGCTTGGGACCCCGTGGGACAGGGTTAATCTACGAGCAGTACTTC. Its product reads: CASSLGPRGTGLIYEQYF.